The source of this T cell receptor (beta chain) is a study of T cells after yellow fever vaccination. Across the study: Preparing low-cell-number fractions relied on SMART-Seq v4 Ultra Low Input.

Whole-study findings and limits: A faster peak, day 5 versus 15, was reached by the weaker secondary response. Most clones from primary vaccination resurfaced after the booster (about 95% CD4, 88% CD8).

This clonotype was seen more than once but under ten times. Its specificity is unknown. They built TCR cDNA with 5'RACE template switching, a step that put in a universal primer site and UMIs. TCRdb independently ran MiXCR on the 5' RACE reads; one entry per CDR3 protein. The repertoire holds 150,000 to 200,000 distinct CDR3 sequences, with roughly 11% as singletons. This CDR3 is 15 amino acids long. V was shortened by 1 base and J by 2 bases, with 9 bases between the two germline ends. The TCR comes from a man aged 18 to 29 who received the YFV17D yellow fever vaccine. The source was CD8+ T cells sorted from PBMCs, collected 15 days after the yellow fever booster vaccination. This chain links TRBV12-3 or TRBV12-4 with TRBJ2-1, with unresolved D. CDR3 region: CASSLGEAPYNEQFF. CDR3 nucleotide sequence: TGTGCCAGCAGTTTAGGGGAAGCCCCCTACAATGAGCAGTTCTTC.